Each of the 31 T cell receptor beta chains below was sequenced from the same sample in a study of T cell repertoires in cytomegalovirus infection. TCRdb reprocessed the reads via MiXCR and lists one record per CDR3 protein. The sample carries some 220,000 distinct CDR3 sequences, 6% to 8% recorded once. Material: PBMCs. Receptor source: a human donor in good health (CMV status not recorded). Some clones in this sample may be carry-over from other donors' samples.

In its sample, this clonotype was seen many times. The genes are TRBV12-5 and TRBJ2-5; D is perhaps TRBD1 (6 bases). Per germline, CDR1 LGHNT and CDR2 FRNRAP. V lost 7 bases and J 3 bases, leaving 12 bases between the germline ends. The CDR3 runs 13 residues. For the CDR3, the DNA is TGTGCTAGTGCAGATGAGGGGGAAGAGACCCAGTACTTC. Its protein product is CASADEGEETQYF.

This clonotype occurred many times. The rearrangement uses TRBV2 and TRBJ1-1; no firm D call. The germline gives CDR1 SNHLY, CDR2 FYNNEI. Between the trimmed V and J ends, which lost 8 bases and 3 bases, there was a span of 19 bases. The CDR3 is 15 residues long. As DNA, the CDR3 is TGTGCCAGCGGTTCGGAGGGCGGCTGGGACACTGAAGCTTTCTTT. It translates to CASGSEGGWDTEAFF.

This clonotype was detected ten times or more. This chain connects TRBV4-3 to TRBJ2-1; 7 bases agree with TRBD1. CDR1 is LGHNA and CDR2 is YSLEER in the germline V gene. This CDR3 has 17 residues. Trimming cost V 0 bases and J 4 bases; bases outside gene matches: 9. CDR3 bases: TGCGCCAGCAGCCAAGAATTTGGGACAGCGACTTACAATGAGCAGTTCTTC. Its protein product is CASSQEFGTATYNEQFF.

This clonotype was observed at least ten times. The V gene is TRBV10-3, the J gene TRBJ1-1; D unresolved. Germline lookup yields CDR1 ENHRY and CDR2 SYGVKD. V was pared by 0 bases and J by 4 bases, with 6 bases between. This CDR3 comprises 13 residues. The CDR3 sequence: CAISESLVTEAFF. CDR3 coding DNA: TGTGCCATCAGTGAGTCGCTGGTCACTGAAGCTTTCTTT.

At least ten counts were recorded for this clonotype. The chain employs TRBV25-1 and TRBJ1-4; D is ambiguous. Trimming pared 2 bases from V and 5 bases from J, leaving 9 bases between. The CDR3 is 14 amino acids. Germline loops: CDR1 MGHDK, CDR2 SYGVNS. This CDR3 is CASSEQVANEKLFF. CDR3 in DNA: TGTGCCAGCAGTGAACAGGTGGCAAATGAAAAACTGTTTTTT.

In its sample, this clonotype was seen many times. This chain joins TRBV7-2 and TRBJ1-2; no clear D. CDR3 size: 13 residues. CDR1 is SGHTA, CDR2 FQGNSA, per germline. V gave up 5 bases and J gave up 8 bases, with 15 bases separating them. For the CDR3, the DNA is TGTGCCAGCAGCACCCCAAGCGGAAGAGGCTACACCTTC. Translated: CASSTPSGRGYTF.

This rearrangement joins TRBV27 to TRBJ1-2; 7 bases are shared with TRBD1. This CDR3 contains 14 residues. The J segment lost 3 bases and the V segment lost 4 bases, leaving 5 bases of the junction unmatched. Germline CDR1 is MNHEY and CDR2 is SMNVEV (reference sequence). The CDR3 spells CASSSRTGDYGYTF. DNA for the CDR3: TGTGCCAGCAGTTCCAGAACAGGGGACTATGGCTACACCTTC.

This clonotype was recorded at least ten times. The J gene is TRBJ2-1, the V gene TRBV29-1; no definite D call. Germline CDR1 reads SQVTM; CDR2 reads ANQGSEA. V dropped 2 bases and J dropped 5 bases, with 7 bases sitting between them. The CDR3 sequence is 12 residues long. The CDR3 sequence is CSVEPSNNEQFF. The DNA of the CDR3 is TGCAGCGTTGAACCTAGTAACAATGAGCAGTTCTTC.

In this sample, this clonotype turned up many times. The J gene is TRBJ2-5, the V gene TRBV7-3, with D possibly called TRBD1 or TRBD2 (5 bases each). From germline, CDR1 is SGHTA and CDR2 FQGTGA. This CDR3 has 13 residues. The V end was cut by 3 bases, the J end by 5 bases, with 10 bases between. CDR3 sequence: CASSFSGDETQYF. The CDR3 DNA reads TGTGCCAGCAGCTTTTCCGGGGACGAGACCCAGTACTTC.

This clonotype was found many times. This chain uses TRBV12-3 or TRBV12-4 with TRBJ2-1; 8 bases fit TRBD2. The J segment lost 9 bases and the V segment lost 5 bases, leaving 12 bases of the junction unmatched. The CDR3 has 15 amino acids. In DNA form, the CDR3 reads TGTGCCAGCAGTCTCCCGGACACCGGGAGGGGTGAGCAGTTCTTC. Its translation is CASSLPDTGRGEQFF.

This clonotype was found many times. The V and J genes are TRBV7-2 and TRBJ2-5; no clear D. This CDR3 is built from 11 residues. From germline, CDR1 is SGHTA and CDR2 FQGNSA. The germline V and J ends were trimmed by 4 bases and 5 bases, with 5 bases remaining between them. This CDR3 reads CASSSFETQYF. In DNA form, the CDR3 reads TGTGCCAGCAGCTCTTTTGAGACCCAGTACTTC. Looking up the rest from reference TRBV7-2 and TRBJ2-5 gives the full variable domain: GAGVSQSPSNKVTEKGKDVELRCDPISGHTALYWYRQSLGQGLEFLIYFQGNSAPDKSGLPSDRFSAERTGGSVSTLTIQRTQQEDSAVYLCASSSFETQYFGPGTRLLVL.

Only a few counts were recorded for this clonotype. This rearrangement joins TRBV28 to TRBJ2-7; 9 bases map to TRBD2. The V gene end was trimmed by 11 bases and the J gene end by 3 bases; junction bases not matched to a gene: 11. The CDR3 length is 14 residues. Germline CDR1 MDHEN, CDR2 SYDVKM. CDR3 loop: CAGPPSGVSYEQYF. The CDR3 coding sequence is TGTGCCGGGCCCCCTAGCGGGGTCAGCTACGAGCAGTACTTC.

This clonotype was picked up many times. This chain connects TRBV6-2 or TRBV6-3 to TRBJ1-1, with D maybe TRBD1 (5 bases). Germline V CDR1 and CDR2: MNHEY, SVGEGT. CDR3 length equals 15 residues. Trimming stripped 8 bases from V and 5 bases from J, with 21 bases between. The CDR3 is CASLWGVGERTEAFF. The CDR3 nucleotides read TGTGCCAGCCTTTGGGGGGTAGGGGAAAGGACTGAAGCTTTCTTT.

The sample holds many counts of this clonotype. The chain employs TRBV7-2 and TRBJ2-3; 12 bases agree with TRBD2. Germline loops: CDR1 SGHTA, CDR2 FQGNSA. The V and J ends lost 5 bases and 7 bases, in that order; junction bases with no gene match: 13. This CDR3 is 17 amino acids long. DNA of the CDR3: TGTGCCAGCAGCCCACGGACTAGCGGGGTTGTCACGAATACGCAGTATTTT. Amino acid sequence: CASSPRTSGVVTNTQYF.

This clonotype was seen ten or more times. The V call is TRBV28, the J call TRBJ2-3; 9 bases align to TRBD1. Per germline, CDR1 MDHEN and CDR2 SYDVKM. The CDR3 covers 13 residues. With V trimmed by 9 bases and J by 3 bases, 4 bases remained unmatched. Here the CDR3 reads CASRDRATDTQYF. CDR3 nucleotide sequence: TGTGCCAGTCGGGACAGGGCTACAGATACGCAGTATTTT.

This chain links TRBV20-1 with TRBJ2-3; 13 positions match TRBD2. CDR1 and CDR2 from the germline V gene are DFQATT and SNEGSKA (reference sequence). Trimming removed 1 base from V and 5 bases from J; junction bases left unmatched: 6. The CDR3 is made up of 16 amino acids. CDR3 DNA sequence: TGCAGTGCTAGAGGAGGGACTAGCGGGGTTGGAGATACGCAGTATTTT. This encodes CSARGGTSGVGDTQYF.

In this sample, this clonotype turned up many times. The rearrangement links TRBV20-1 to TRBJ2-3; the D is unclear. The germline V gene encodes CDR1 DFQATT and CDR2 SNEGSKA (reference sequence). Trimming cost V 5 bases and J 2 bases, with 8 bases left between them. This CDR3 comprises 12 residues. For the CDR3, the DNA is TGCAGTGCTGAGGATTCCACAGATACGCAGTATTTT. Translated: CSAEDSTDTQYF.

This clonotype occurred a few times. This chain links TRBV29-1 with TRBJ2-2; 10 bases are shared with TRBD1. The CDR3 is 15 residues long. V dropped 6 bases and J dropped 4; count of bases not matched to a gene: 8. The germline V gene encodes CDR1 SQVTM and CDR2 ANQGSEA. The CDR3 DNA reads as TGCAGCGTGGCACCGGGACAGGGGCGCACCGGGGAGCTGTTTTTT. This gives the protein CSVAPGQGRTGELFF.

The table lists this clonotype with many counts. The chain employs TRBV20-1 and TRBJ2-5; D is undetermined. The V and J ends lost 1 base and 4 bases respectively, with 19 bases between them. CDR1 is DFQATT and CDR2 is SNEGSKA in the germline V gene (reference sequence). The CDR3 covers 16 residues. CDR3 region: CSARVRGTKGLETQYF. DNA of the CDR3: TGCAGTGCTAGAGTTCGCGGTACCAAGGGCCTAGAGACCCAGTACTTC.

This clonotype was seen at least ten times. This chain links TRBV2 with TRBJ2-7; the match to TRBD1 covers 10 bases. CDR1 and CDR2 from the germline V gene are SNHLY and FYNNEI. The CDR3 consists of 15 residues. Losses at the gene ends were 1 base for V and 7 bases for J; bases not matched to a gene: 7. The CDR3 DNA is TGTGCCAGCAGTGAAGGGACAGGGGGGTCTGAGGAGCAGTACTTC. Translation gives CASSEGTGGSEEQYF.

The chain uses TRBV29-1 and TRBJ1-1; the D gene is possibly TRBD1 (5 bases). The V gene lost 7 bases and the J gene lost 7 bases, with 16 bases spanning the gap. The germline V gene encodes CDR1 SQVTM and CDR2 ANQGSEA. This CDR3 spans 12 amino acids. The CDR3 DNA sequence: TGCAGCGGTCGAGGAAGCCAGGGTGAAGCTTTCTTT. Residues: CSGRGSQGEAFF.

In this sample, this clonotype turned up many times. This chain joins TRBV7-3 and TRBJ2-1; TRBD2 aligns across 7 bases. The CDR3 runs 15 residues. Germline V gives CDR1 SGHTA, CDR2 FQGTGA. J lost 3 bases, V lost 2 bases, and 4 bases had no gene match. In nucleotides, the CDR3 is TGTGCCAGCAGCTTAGGTGGACTAGGCTACAATGAGCAGTTCTTC. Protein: CASSLGGLGYNEQFF. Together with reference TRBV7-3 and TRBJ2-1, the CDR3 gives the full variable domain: GAGVSQTPSNKVTEKGKYVELRCDPISGHTALYWYRQSLGQGPEFLIYFQGTGAADDSGLPNDRFFAVRPEGSVSTLKIQRTERGDSAVYLCASSLGGLGYNEQFFGPGTRLTVL.

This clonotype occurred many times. CDR3 coding DNA: TGTGCCAGCAGGACTAGCGCGGGAGATACGCAGTATTTT. Translating it yields CASRTSAGDTQYF. The rearrangement joins TRBV6-2 or TRBV6-3 to TRBJ2-3, with TRBD2 matching over 8 bases. The CDR3 runs to 13 residues. Germline-derived CDR1 and CDR2 are MNHEY and SVGEGT. V shed 6 bases and J 5 bases; nucleotides not matched to a gene: 4.

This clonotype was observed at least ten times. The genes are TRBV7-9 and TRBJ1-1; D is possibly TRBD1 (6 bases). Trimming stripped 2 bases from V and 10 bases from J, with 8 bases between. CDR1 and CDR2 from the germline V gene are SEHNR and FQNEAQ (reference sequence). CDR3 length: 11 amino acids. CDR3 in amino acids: CASSLSGVAFF. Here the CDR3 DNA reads TGTGCCAGCAGCTTATCAGGGGTAGCTTTCTTT.

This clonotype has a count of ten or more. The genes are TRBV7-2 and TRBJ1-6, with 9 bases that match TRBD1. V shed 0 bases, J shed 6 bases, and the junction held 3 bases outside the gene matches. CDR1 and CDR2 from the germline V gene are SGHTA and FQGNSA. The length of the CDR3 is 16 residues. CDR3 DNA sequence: TGTGCCAGCAGCTTAGCCGGGACAGGGAGTAATTCACCCCTCCACTTT. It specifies CASSLAGTGSNSPLHF.

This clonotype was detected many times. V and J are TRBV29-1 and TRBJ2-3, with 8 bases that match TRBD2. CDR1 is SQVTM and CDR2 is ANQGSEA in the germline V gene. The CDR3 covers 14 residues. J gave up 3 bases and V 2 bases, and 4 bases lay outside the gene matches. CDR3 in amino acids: CSVEIAGSTDTQYF. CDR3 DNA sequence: TGCAGCGTTGAAATAGCGGGGAGTACAGATACGCAGTATTTT.

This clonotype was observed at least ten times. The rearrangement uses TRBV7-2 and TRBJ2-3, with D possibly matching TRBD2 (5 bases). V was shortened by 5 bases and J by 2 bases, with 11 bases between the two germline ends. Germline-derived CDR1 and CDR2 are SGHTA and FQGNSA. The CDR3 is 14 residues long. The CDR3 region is CASSPGIDTDTQYF. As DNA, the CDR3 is TGTGCCAGCAGCCCCGGGATCGACACAGATACGCAGTATTTT.

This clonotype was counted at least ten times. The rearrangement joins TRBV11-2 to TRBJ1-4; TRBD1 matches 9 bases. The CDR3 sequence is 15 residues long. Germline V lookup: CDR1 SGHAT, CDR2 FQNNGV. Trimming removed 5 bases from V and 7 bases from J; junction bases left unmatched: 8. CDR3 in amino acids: CASSRPGQGPEKLFF. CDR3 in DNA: TGTGCCAGCAGCCGACCGGGACAGGGACCTGAAAAACTGTTTTTT.

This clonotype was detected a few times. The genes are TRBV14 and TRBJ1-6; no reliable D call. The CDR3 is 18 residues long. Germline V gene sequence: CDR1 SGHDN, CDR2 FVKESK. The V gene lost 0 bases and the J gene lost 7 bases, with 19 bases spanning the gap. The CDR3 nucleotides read TGTGCCAGCAGCCAAGATTTTTCGGGGTTGTACTGGAATTCACCCCTCCACTTT. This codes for CASSQDFSGLYWNSPLHF.

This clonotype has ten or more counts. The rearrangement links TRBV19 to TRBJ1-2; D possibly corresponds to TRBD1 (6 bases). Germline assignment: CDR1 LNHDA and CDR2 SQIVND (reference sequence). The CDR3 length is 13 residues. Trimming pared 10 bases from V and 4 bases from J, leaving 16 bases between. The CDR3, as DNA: TGTGCCACCATTTCCACAGGGACCTATGGCTACACCTTC. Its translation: CATISTGTYGYTF. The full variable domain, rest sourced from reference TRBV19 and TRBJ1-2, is DGGITQSPKYLFRKEGQNVTLSCEQNLNHDAMYWYRQDPGQGLRLIYYSQIVNDFQKGDIAEGYSVSREKKESFPLTVTSAQKNPTAFYLCATISTGTYGYTFGSGTRLTVV.

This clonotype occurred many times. Written as DNA, the CDR3 is TGTGCCAGCAGCTTAGGCTCAGACCTCTATGGCTACACCTTC. This translates into CASSLGSDLYGYTF. This sequence joins TRBV7-2 and TRBJ1-2; D is uncertain. Germline V gene data show CDR1 as SGHTA and CDR2 as FQGNSA. Trimming shortened V by 1 base and J by 4 bases, and 10 bases separated the two germline ends. CDR3 length: 14 amino acids.